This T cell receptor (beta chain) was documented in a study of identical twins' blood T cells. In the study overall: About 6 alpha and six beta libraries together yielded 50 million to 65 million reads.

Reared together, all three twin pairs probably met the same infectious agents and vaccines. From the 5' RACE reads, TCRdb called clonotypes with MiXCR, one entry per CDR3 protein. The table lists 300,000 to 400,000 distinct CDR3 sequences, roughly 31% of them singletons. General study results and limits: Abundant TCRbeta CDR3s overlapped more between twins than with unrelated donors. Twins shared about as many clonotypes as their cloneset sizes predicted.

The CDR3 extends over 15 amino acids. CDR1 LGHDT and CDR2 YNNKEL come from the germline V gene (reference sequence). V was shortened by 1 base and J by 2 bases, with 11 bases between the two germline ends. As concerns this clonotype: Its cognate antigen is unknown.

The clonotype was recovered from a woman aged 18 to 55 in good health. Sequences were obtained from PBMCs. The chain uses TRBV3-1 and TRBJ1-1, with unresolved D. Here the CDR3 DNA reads TGTGCCAGCAGCCAAGGAGGGAGTTTTAACACTGAAGCTTTCTTT. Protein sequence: CASSQGGSFNTEAFF. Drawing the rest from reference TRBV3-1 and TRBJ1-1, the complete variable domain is DTAVSQTPKYLVTQMGNDKSIKCEQNLGHDTMYWYKQDSKKFLKIMFSYNNKELIINETVPNRFSPKSPDKAHLNLHINSLELGDSAVYFCASSQGGSFNTEAFFGQGTRLTVV.